This T cell receptor beta chain was recovered during a study of blood T cell repertoires in COVID-19. The overall study: Sources were T cells, B-cell-depleted T cells, or PBMCs; the material itself was cDNA or gDNA.

Clones were read by immunoSEQ multiplex PCR, and TCRdb kept only the in-frame ones, dropping some. Among some 260,000 clones listed, around 90% were seen once. The sample consisted of peripheral blood. The TCR comes from a woman in her twenties or thirties with acute or convalescent COVID-19.

This CDR3 is CASSLGLGQGSYEQYF. The CDR3 nucleotides read TGTGCCAGCAGCTTGGGCTTGGGACAGGGTTCGTACGAGCAGTACTTC. This chain connects TRBV5-4 to TRBJ2-7; 9 nucleotides match TRBD1. V was pared by 0 bases and J by 4 bases, with 8 bases of the junction left unmatched. The CDR3 spans 16 residues. Germline loops: CDR1 SGHNT, CDR2 YYREEE (reference sequence). The full variable domain, completed using reference TRBV5-4 and TRBJ2-7, is ETGVTQSPTHLIKTRGQQVTLRCSSQSGHNTVSWYQQALGQGPQFIFQYYREEENGRGNFPPRFSGLQFPNYSSELNVNALELDDSALYLCASSLGLGQGSYEQYFGPGTRLTVT.